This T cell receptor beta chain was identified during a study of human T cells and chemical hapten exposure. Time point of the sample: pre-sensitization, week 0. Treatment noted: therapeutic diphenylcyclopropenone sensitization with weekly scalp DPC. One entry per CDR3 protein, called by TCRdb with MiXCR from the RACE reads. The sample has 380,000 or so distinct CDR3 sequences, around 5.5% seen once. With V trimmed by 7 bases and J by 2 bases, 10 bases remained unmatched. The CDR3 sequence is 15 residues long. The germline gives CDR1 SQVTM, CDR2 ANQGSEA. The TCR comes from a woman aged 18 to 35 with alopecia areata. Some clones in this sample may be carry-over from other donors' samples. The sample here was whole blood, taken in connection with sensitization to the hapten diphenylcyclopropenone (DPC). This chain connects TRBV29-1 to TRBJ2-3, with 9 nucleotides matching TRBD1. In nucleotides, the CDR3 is TGCAGCGCCAGTTTCGGGACAGGGTCCACAGATACGCAGTATTTT. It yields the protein CSASFGTGSTDTQYF.